Listed here are 15 T cell receptor beta chains from one sample, sequenced in a study of human T cells and chemical hapten exposure. MiXCR was run by TCRdb on the RACE reads, yielding one entry per CDR3 protein. Of tens of thousands of distinct CDR3 sequences detected, 8% to 11% appear once; the ten largest clones hold approximately 5.9%. Specified time point: pre-sensitization, week 0. The treatment here: therapeutic diphenylcyclopropenone sensitization with weekly scalp DPC. The sequencing here drew on whole blood, taken in connection with sensitization to the hapten diphenylcyclopropenone (DPC). These TCRs come from a man aged 25-45 years with alopecia areata. Some clones in this sample may be carry-over from other donors' samples.

This clonotype was detected many times. The J gene is TRBJ2-1, the V gene TRBV10-3, with 14 bases lining up with TRBD2. Germline V gene data show CDR1 as ENHRY and CDR2 as SYGVKD. The CDR3 length is 15 residues. Unmatched junction bases numbered 4, after V lost 4 bases and J lost 8 bases. The CDR3 bases are TGTGCCATCAGTGGGGGGACTAGCGGGAGACATGAGCAGTTCTTC. It translates to CAISGGTSGRHEQFF.

This clonotype was seen more than once but under ten times. The chain is built from TRBV12-2 and TRBJ2-2; the table's D call of TRBD1 was not tested on the DNA. TRBV12-2 is described as a pseudogene. The CDR3 has 16 residues. The CDR3 nucleotides are TGTGCAAGTCGCTGGACGACAGGGGGGAACGCCGGGGAGCTGTTTTTT. It is translated as CASRWTTGGNAGELFF.

This clonotype showed up just a few times. The chain links TRBV9 to TRBJ2-2; TRBD2 is a possible D gene (5 bases). CDR3 length: 15 residues. V gave up 2 bases and J gave up 1 base, with 9 bases separating them. Germline values: CDR1 SGDLS, CDR2 YYNGEE. The CDR3 here is CASSVGGRNTGELFF. As DNA, the CDR3 is TGTGCCAGCAGCGTCGGCGGGCGGAACACCGGGGAGCTGTTTTTT.

The V and J genes are TRBV7-9 and TRBJ2-1; 7 bases match TRBD2. The CDR3 is 18 residues long. The junction had 16 bases not matched to a gene; V was cut back by 2 bases and J by 6 bases. The V gene's germline CDR1 is SEHNR and CDR2 FQNEAQ (reference sequence). CDR3 coding DNA: TGTGCCAGCAGCTTACCCCGATCCCAGCGGGGTCCCTCCAATGAGCAGTTCTTC. Its translation: CASSLPRSQRGPSNEQFF. Filled out from reference TRBV7-9 and TRBJ2-1, the complete variable domain reads DTGVSQNPRHKITKRGQNVTFRCDPISEHNRLYWYRQTLGQGPEFLTYFQNEAQLEKSRLLSDRFSAERPKGSFSTLEIQRTEQGDSAMYLCASSLPRSQRGPSNEQFFGPGTRLTVL.

This clonotype was observed many times. The chain couples TRBV7-2 to TRBJ1-2; tentative D call: TRBD1 (6 bases). The germline CDR1 and CDR2 sequences are SGHTA and FQGNSA. Trimming left V 4 bases short and J 7 bases short, with 10 bases between. The CDR3 sequence is 12 residues long. CDR3 loop: CASSSGVSGYTF. The CDR3 nucleotides read TGTGCCAGCAGCTCAGGGGTCTCTGGCTACACCTTC.

This clonotype occurred a few times. For the CDR3, the DNA is TGTGCCAGCAGTGATTCTCTTTACGACGAGCAGTACTTC. Protein: CASSDSLYDEQYF. The genes are TRBV25-1 and TRBJ2-7; D is uncertain. The CDR3 length is 13 residues. In germline, CDR1 is MGHDK, CDR2 SYGVNS. Deletions cut 3 bases from V and 5 bases from J, with 11 bases between.

With regard to this clonotype: A much larger clone is a single base away; this may be a read error. The chain has TRBV7-2 and TRBJ2-3; D possibly uses TRBD1 or TRBD2 (6 bases each). Germline V gene data show CDR1 as SGHTA and CDR2 as FQGNSA. The CDR3 sequence is 13 residues long. Trimming cost V 8 bases and J 6 bases, with 15 bases left between them. This chain's CDR3 is CASCVMGGDTQYF. As DNA, the CDR3 is TGTGCCAGCTGCGTTATGGGGGGCGATACGCAGTATTTT. The full variable domain, its missing parts supplied by reference TRBV7-2 and TRBJ2-3, is GAGVSQSPSNKVTEKGKDVELRCDPISGHTALYWYRQSLGQGLEFLIYFQGNSAPDKSGLPSDRFSAERTGGSVSTLTIQRTQQEDSAVYLCASCVMGGDTQYFGPGTRLTVL.

The chain joins TRBV11-2 to TRBJ2-6; TRBD2 matches at 12 bases. CDR3 size: 17 residues. Trimming at V came to 1 base and at J to 2 bases, leaving 0 bases not matched to a gene. Germline V gives CDR1 SGHAT, CDR2 FQNNGV. CDR3 sequence reads: CASSLGTSGAGANVLTF. The CDR3 nucleotides read TGTGCCAGCAGCTTAGGGACTAGCGGGGCTGGGGCCAACGTCCTGACTTTC. The whole variable domain, remainder taken from reference TRBV11-2 and TRBJ2-6, is EAGVAQSPRYKIIEKRQSVAFWCNPISGHATLYWYQQILGQGPKLLIQFQNNGVVDDSQLPKDRFSAERLKGVDSTLKIQPAKLEDSAVYLCASSLGTSGAGANVLTFGAGSRLTVL.

Many counts were recorded for this clonotype. This sequence joins TRBV7-9 and TRBJ1-2, with D possibly being TRBD1 (6 bases). Germline V gene lookup returns CDR1 SEHNR and CDR2 FQNEAQ (reference sequence). V dropped 2 bases and J dropped 6 bases, with 19 bases sitting between them. The CDR3 is made up of 16 amino acids. This CDR3 reads CASSLTQKYYRDGYTF. Written as DNA, the CDR3 is TGTGCCAGCAGCTTAACCCAGAAATACTACAGGGATGGCTACACCTTC.

This clonotype was picked up a small number of times. The chain employs TRBV5-6 and TRBJ2-7; D gene ambiguous. The CDR3 has 15 amino acids. In germline, CDR1 is SGHDT, CDR2 YYEEEE. Trimming removed 1 base from V and 2 bases from J, with 13 bases in between. CDR3 loop: CASSLFPGRPYEQYV. As DNA, the CDR3 is TGTGCCAGCAGCTTGTTCCCCGGTCGTCCCTACGAGCAGTACGTC.

This clonotype showed up many times. V gene TRBV4-3 combines with J gene TRBJ1-5; D call uncertain. In germline, CDR1 is LGHNA, CDR2 YSLEER. Trimming cost V 0 bases and J 0 bases, with 3 bases left between them. The CDR3 covers 14 residues. DNA for the CDR3: TGCGCCAGCAGCCAAGATTATAGCAATCAGCCCCAGCATTTT. It translates to CASSQDYSNQPQHF.

The V gene is TRBV19, the J gene TRBJ2-7; either TRBD1 or TRBD2 may fit D (6 bases each). The CDR3 has 13 amino acids. CDR1 and CDR2 from the germline V gene are LNHDA and SQIVND (reference sequence). V lost 3 bases and J lost 6, with 12 bases in between. CDR3 in amino acids: CASSIGGWGEQYF. CDR3 nucleotides: TGTGCCAGTAGTATCGGGGGCTGGGGCGAGCAGTACTTC.

This clonotype was seen a few times. The genes are TRBV20-1 and TRBJ1-1, with D possibly being TRBD1 (5 bases). This CDR3 spans 15 amino acids. Trimming removed 1 base from V and 1 base from J, with 13 bases in between. The germline CDR1 and CDR2 sequences are DFQATT and SNEGSKA (reference sequence). CDR3: CSARAPHRQNTEAFF. The CDR3 DNA reads TGCAGTGCTAGAGCCCCCCACAGGCAGAACACTGAAGCTTTCTTT.

At least ten counts were recorded for this clonotype. The chain links TRBV7-9 to TRBJ2-5; 7 bases fit TRBD1. Germline V lookup: CDR1 SEHNR, CDR2 FQNEAQ (reference sequence). V shed 7 bases and J 0 bases; nucleotides not matched to a gene: 8. CDR3 length equals 15 residues. Here the CDR3 reads CASTLQGDNQETQYF. The CDR3 nucleotides are TGTGCCAGCACCCTCCAGGGGGATAACCAAGAGACCCAGTACTTC. Full variable domain (outside the CDR3, taken from reference TRBV7-9 and TRBJ2-5): DTGVSQNPRHKITKRGQNVTFRCDPISEHNRLYWYRQTLGQGPEFLTYFQNEAQLEKSRLLSDRFSAERPKGSFSTLEIQRTEQGDSAMYLCASTLQGDNQETQYFGPGTRLLVL.

The rearrangement joins TRBV6-1 to TRBJ2-7; perhaps D is TRBD1 or TRBD2 (5 bases each). Looked up from germline, CDR1 is MNHNS and CDR2 is SASEGT. Trimming stripped 8 bases from V and 7 bases from J, with 12 bases between. The CDR3 covers 11 residues. As DNA, the CDR3 is TGTGCCAGCCGGGACCTGGGGGAGCAGTACGTC. As protein: CASRDLGEQYV.